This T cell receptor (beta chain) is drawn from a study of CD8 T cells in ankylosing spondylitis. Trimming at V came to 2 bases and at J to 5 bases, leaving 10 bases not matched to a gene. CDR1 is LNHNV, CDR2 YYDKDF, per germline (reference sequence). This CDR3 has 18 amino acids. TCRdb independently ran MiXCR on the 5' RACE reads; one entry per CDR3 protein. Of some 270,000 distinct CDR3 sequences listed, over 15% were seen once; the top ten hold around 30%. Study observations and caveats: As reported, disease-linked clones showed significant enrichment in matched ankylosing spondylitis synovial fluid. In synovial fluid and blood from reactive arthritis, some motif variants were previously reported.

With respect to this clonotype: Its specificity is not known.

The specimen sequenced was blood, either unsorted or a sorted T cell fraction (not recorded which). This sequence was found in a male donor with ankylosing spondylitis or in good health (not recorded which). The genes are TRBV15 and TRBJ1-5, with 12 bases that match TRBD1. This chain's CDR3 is CATSRTGTGGFRDQPQHF. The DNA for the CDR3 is TGTGCCACCAGCAGAACCGGGACAGGGGGCTTTAGAGATCAGCCCCAGCATTTT. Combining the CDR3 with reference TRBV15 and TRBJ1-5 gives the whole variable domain DAMVIQNPRYQVTQFGKPVTLSCSQTLNHNVMYWYQQKSSQAPKLLFHYYDKDFNNEADTPDNFQSRRPNTSFCFLDIRSPGLGDTAMYLCATSRTGTGGFRDQPQHFGDGTRLSIL.